One sample yielded the 10 T cell receptor beta chains listed below, sequenced in a study of T cells in Graves' hyperthyroidism and ophthalmopathy. The investigators amplified TCR beta CDR3 regions from RNA transcripts. The HTBI set primed first-round TCR CDR3 RT-PCR. TCRdb reprocessed the multiplex PCR reads with MiXCR, giving one entry per CDR3 protein. The sample has around 600,000 distinct CDR3 sequences, around 16% seen once. The sample was blood. The origin of the receptors is a woman in her 30s with Graves' hyperthyroidism.

This clonotype was counted ten times or more. The chain uses TRBV12-3 or TRBV12-4 and TRBJ2-3, with 8 bases aligning to TRBD2. V lost 3 bases to trimming and J lost 11 bases; unmatched junction nucleotides: 13. There are 15 residues in the CDR3. The CDR3 bases are TGTGCCAGCAGTTTGTCTAGCGGGTCCGGAATTGGGCAGTATTTT. Amino acid sequence: CASSLSSGSGIGQYF.

V is TRBV3-1 and J is TRBJ2-4, with 11 bases aligning to TRBD2. Germline CDR1 LGHDT, CDR2 YNNKEL (reference sequence). The length of the CDR3 is 15 residues. Trimming took 5 bases from V and 3 from J; bases not matched to a gene: 3. The CDR3 sequence: CASSEGLAVKNIQYF. CDR3 bases: TGTGCCAGCAGCGAGGGACTAGCGGTCAAAAACATTCAGTACTTC.

This clonotype was counted ten times or more. The chain recombines TRBV30 with TRBJ1-2; tentatively, D is TRBD1 (5 bases). Trimming pared 3 bases from V and 4 bases from J, leaving 12 bases between. In germline, CDR1 is GTSNPN, CDR2 SVGIG (reference sequence). This CDR3 contains 13 residues. The CDR3 protein is CAWRQANFYGYTF. CDR3 DNA: TGTGCCTGGAGACAGGCGAATTTCTATGGCTACACCTTC.

This chain connects TRBV11-2 to TRBJ2-5; the match to TRBD2 covers 7 bases. V lost 4 bases, J lost 4 bases, and 3 bases stayed unmatched. This CDR3 comprises 13 residues. Germline V gene lookup returns CDR1 SGHAT and CDR2 FQNNGV. The CDR3 DNA follows: TGTGCCAGCAGCTCCTTAGCGGGAGAGACCCAGTACTTC. It yields the protein CASSSLAGETQYF. Full variable domain (remainder filled in from reference TRBV11-2 and TRBJ2-5): EAGVAQSPRYKIIEKRQSVAFWCNPISGHATLYWYQQILGQGPKLLIQFQNNGVVDDSQLPKDRFSAERLKGVDSTLKIQPAKLEDSAVYLCASSSLAGETQYFGPGTRLLVL.

At least ten counts were recorded for this clonotype. V gene TRBV20-1 combines with J gene TRBJ2-7; D is possibly TRBD2 (6 bases). The CDR3 sequence is 16 residues long. V was cut by 0 bases and J by 4 bases, with 19 bases left in between. Germline CDR1 is DFQATT and CDR2 is SNEGSKA (reference sequence). This CDR3 reads CSARDRLGLNGYEQYF. The CDR3, as DNA: TGCAGTGCTAGAGATAGGTTAGGACTAAACGGATACGAGCAGTACTTC.

This clonotype came up once. This chain joins TRBV7-2 and TRBJ2-5, with TRBD2 matching 11 bases. Germline V gene lookup returns CDR1 SGHTA and CDR2 FQGNSA. This CDR3 spans 16 amino acids. Trimming at V came to 5 bases and at J to 5 bases, leaving 10 bases not matched to a gene. This chain's CDR3 is CASSPPRGLAVETQYF. In DNA, the CDR3 is TGTGCCAGCAGCCCCCCTCGGGGACTAGCGGTGGAGACCCAGTACTTC.

The chain employs TRBV19 and TRBJ1-6, with D perhaps matching TRBD1 (6 bases). The CDR3 has 15 amino acids. Germline loops: CDR1 LNHDA, CDR2 SQIVND (reference sequence). V lost 3 bases, J lost 7 bases, and 13 bases lay in between. The DNA of the CDR3 is TGTGCCAGTAGTATCGATCGGACAGCAAATTCACCCCTCCACTTT. Translating it yields CASSIDRTANSPLHF. Full variable domain (missing parts from reference TRBV19 and TRBJ1-6): DGGITQSPKYLFRKEGQNVTLSCEQNLNHDAMYWYRQDPGQGLRLIYYSQIVNDFQKGDIAEGYSVSREKKESFPLTVTSAQKNPTAFYLCASSIDRTANSPLHFGNGTRLTVT.

This chain joins TRBV6-6 and TRBJ1-2; 7 positions match TRBD1. CDR1 MNHNY and CDR2 SVGAGI come from the germline V gene (reference sequence). The CDR3 length is 15 residues. V lost 0 bases, J lost 8 bases, and 9 bases stayed unmatched. CDR3 DNA sequence: TGTGCCAGCAGTTACTCTTCAGGGGGAAGGTACGGCTACACCTTC. This codes for CASSYSSGGRYGYTF.

This clonotype was seen at least ten times. The CDR3 sequence is CASRNSDYSNQPQHF. Written as DNA, the CDR3 is TGTGCCAGCAGAAACAGTGATTATAGCAATCAGCCCCAGCATTTT. V is TRBV2 and J is TRBJ1-5, with D hard to call. The ends were cut back, 6 bases at V and 0 bases at J, with 12 bases in the middle. Germline assignment: CDR1 SNHLY and CDR2 FYNNEI. CDR3 length: 15 residues.

This clonotype was found many times. This chain joins TRBV3-1 and TRBJ2-7, with 7 bases identical to TRBD1. The junction had 9 bases not matched to a gene; V was cut back by 4 bases and J by 3 bases. CDR1 LGHDT and CDR2 YNNKEL come from the germline V gene (reference sequence). This CDR3 spans 15 amino acids. The CDR3 bases are TGTGCCAGCAGCCGAGAACCGGGACAGAACTACGAGCAGTACTTC. Translating it yields CASSREPGQNYEQYF.